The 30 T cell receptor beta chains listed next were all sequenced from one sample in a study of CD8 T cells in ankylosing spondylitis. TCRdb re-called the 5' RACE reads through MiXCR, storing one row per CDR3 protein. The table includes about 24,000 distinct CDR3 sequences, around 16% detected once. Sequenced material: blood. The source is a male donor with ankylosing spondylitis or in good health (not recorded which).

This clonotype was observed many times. CDR3 amino acids: CSASGGTSGVNEQFF. The DNA of the CDR3 is TGCAGTGCTAGTGGTGGGACTAGCGGAGTAAATGAGCAGTTCTTC. This chain joins TRBV20-1 and TRBJ2-1; TRBD2 aligns across 11 bases. After removal of 3 bases from V and 7 bases from J, the junction contained 8 bases not matched to a gene. This CDR3 contains 15 residues. Germline V gene sequence: CDR1 DFQATT, CDR2 SNEGSKA (reference sequence).

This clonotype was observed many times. The CDR3 nucleotides are TGTGCCAGCTTCTCCCCCCTAAGGGGGCCCCACAATGAGCAGTTCTTC. This encodes CASFSPLRGPHNEQFF. The genes are TRBV6-2 or TRBV6-3 and TRBJ2-1; 7 bases map to TRBD1. Germline V gene lookup returns CDR1 MNHEY and CDR2 SVGEGT. The ends lost 8 bases at V and 5 bases at J; junction bases unmatched: 15. The CDR3 is made up of 16 amino acids.

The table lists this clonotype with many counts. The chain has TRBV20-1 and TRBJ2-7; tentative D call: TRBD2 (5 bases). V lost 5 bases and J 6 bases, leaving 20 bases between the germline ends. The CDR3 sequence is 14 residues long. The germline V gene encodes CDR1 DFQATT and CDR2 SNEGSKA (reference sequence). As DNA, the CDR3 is TGCAGTGCTTCCGGGGTGGTCCCTAAGTCCGAGCAGTACTTC. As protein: CSASGVVPKSEQYF.

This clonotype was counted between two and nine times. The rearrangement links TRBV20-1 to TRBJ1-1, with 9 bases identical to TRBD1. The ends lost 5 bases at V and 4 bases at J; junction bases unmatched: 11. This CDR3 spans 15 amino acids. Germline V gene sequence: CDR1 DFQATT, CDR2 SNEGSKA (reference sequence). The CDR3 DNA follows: TGCAGTGCTCCCCGGGACAGGGTGCGTGGCACTGAAGCTTTCTTT. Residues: CSAPRDRVRGTEAFF.

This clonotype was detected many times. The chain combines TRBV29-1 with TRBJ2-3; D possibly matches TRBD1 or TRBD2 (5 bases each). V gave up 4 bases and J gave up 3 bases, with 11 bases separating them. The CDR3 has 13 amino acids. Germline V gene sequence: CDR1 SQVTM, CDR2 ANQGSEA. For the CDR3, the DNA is TGCAGCGTTGGAGGGACCCGGACAGATACGCAGTATTTT. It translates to CSVGGTRTDTQYF.

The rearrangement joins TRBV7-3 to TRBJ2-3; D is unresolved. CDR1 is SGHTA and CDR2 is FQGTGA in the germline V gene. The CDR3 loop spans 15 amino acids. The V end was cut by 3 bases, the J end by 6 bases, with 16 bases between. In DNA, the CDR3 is TGTGCCAGCAGCTTCCGGGCCCCACCAACCGATACGCAGTATTTT. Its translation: CASSFRAPPTDTQYF.

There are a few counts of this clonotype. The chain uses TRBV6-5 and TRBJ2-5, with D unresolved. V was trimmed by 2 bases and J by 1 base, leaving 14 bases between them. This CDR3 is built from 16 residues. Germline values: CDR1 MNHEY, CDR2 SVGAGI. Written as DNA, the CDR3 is TGTGCCAGCAGTTACGATTTTGGTCGCCTCCAAGAGACCCAGTACTTC. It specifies CASSYDFGRLQETQYF.

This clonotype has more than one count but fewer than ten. CDR3 DNA sequence: TGTGCCAGCAGACGGACACTACTGAACAATGAGCAGTTCTTC. This translates into CASRRTLLNNEQFF. The genes are TRBV6-2 or TRBV6-3 and TRBJ2-1; D might be TRBD1 (5 bases). Germline values: CDR1 MNHEY, CDR2 SVGEGT. This CDR3 is 14 amino acids long. V shed 6 bases and J shed 5 bases, with 14 bases lying between them.

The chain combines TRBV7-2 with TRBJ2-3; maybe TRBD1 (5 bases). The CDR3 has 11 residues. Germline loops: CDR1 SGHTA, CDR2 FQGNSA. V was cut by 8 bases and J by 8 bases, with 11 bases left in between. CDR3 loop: CASGHKGTQYF. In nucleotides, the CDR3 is TGTGCCAGCGGACACAAGGGTACGCAGTATTTT.

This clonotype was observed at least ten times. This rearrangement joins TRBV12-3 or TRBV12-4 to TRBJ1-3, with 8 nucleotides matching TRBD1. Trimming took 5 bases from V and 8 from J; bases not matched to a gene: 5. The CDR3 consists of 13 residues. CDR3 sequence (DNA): TGTGCCAGCAGTGAAGGACAGGGAGACACCATATATTTT. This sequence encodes CASSEGQGDTIYF.

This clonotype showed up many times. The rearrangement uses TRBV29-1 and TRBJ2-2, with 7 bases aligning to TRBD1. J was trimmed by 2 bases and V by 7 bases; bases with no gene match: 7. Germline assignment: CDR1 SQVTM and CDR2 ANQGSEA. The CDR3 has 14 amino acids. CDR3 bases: TGCAGCGCCAAAAGGGACAGCAACACCGGGGAGCTGTTTTTT. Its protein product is CSAKRDSNTGELFF.

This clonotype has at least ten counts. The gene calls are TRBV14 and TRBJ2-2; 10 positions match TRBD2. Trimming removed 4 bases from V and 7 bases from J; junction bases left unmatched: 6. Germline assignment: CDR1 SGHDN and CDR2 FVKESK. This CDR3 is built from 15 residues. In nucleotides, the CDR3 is TGTGCCAGCAGCCCACTCGGACTAGCGGTCGGGGAGCTGTTTTTT. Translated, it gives CASSPLGLAVGELFF.

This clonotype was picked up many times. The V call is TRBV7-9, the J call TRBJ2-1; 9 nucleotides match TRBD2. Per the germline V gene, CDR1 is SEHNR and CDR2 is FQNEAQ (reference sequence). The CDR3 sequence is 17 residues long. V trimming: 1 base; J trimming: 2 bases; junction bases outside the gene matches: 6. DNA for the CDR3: TGTGCCAGCAGCTTAGTGGCGGGAGGGAGGACCTACAATGAGCAGTTCTTC. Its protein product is CASSLVAGGRTYNEQFF.

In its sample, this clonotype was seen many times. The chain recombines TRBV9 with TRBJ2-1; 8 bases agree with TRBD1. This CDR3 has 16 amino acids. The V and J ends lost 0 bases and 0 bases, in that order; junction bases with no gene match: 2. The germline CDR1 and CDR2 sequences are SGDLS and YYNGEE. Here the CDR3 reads CASSVGQGSSYNEQFF. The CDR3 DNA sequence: TGTGCCAGCAGCGTAGGACAGGGGAGCTCCTACAATGAGCAGTTCTTC.

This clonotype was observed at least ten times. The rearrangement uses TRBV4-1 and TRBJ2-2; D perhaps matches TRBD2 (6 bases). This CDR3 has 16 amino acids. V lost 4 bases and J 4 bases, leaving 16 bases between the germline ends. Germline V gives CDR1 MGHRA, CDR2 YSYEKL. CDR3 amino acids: CASSPTGTGATGELFF. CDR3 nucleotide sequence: TGCGCCAGCAGCCCAACGGGGACGGGAGCCACCGGGGAGCTGTTTTTT.

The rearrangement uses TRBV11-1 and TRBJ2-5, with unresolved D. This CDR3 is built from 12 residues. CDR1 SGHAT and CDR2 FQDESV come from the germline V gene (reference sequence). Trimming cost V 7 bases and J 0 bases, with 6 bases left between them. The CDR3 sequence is CASTAYQETQYF. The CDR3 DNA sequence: TGTGCCAGCACAGCTTACCAAGAGACCCAGTACTTC.

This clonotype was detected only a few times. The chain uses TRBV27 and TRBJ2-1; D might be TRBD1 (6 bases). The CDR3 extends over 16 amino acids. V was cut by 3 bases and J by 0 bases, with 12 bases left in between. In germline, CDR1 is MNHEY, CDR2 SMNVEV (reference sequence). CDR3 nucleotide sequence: TGTGCCAGCAGTTTGACGCAGGGGTCCTCCTACAATGAGCAGTTCTTC. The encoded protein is CASSLTQGSSYNEQFF.

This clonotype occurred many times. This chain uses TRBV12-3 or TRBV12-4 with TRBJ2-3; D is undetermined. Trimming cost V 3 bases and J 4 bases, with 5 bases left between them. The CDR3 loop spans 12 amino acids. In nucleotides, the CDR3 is TGTGCCAGCAGTTTCGCCGCAGATACGCAGTATTTT. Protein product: CASSFAADTQYF.

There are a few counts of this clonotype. The CDR3 region has the DNA TGTGCCAGCGGATCCACAGTCACTGAAGCTTTCTTT. It codes for CASGSTVTEAFF. The chain is built from TRBV28 and TRBJ1-1, with unresolved D. Trimming removed 8 bases from V and 4 bases from J, with 11 bases in between. This CDR3 contains 12 residues. CDR1 is MDHEN, CDR2 SYDVKM, per germline.

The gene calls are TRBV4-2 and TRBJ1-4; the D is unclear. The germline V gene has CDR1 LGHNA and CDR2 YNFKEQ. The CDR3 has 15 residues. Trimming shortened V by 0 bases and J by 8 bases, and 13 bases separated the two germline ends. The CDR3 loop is CASSQELRGGEKLFF. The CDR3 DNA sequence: TGTGCCAGCAGCCAAGAATTACGAGGTGGGGAAAAACTGTTTTTT.

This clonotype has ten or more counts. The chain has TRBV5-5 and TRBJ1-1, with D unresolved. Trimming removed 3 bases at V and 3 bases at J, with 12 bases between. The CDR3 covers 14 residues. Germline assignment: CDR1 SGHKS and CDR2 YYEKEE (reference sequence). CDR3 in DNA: TGTGCCAGCAGCTGGGGATCGCGGGACACTGAAGCTTTCTTT. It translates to CASSWGSRDTEAFF. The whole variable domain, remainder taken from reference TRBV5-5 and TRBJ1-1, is DAGVTQSPTHLIKTRGQQVTLRCSPISGHKSVSWYQQVLGQGPQFIFQYYEKEERGRGNFPDRFSARQFPNYSSELNVNALLLGDSALYLCASSWGSRDTEAFFGQGTRLTVV.

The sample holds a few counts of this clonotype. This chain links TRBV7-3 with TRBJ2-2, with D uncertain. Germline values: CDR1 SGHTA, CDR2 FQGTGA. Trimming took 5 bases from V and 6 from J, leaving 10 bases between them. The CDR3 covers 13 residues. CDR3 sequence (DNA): TGTGCCAGCAGCGCCAGCTCCGCCGGGGAGCTGTTTTTT. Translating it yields CASSASSAGELFF. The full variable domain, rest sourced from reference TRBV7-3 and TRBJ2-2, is GAGVSQTPSNKVTEKGKYVELRCDPISGHTALYWYRQSLGQGPEFLIYFQGTGAADDSGLPNDRFFAVRPEGSVSTLKIQRTERGDSAVYLCASSASSAGELFFGEGSRLTVL.

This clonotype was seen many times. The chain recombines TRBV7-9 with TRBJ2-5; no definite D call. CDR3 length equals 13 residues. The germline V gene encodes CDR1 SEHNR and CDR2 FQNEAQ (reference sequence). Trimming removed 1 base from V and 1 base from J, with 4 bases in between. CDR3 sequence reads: CASSLEGQETQYF. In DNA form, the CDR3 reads TGTGCCAGCAGCTTAGAGGGCCAAGAGACCCAGTACTTC.

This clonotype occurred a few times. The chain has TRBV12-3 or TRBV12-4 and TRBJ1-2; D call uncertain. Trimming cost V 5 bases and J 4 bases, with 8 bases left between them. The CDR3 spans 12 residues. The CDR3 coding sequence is TGTGCCAGCAGTGTTGCTGGCTATGGCTACACCTTC. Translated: CASSVAGYGYTF.

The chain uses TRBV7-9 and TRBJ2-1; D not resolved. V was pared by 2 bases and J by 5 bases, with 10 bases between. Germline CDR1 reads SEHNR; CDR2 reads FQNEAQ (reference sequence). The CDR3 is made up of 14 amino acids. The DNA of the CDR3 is TGTGCCAGCAGCTTATCGACGGTGGACAATGAGCAGTTCTTC. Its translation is CASSLSTVDNEQFF.

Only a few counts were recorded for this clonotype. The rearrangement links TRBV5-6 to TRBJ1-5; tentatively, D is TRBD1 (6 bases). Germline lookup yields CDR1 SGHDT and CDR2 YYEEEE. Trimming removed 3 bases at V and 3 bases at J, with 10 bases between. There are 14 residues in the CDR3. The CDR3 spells CASSSDRYNQPQHF. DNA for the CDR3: TGTGCCAGCAGCTCGGACAGATACAATCAGCCCCAGCATTTT.

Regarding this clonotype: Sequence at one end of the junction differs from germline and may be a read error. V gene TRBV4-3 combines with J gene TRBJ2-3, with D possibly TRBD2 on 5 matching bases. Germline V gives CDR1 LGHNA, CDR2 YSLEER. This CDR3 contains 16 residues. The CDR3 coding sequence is TGCGCCAGCGGCCAAGAAGTTAGCGCGGAGTGGGATACGCAGTATTTT. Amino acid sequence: CASGQEVSAEWDTQYF.

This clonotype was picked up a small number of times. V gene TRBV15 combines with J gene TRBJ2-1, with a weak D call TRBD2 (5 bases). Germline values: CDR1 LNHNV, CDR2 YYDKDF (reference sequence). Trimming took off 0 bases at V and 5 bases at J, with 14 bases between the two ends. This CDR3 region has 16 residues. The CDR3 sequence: CATSRDQGLRDNEQFF. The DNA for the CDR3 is TGTGCCACCAGCAGAGATCAAGGTCTGCGGGACAATGAGCAGTTCTTC. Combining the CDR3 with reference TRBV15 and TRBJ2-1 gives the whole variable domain DAMVIQNPRYQVTQFGKPVTLSCSQTLNHNVMYWYQQKSSQAPKLLFHYYDKDFNNEADTPDNFQSRRPNTSFCFLDIRSPGLGDTAMYLCATSRDQGLRDNEQFFGPGTRLTVL.

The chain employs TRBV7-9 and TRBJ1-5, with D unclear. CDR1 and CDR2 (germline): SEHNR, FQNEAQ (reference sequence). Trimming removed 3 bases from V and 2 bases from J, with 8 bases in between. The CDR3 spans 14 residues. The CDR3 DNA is TGTGCCAGCAGCTTGAGTGCGGGCAATCAGCCCCAGCATTTT. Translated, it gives CASSLSAGNQPQHF.

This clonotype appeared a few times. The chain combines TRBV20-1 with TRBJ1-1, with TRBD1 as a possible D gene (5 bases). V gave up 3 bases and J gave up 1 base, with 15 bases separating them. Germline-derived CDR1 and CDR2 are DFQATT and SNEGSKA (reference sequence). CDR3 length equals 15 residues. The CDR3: CSARGPQGPNTEAFF. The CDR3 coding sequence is TGCAGTGCTAGGGGCCCCCAGGGACCGAACACTGAAGCTTTCTTT.